The 16 T cell receptor beta chains below all came from one sample that was sequenced in a study of blood T cell repertoires in COVID-19. Sequencing was performed with immunoSEQ multiplex PCR; in TCRdb, only in-frame clones are kept and a portion is missing. The table lists over 250,000 clones, roughly 90% of them singletons, with under 2.5% in the top ten. The sequencing input was PBMCs or T cells enriched from blood (not recorded which). The receptors were gathered from an older woman who had recovered from COVID-19.

J is TRBJ2-1 and V is TRBV27, with TRBD2 matching 14 bases. Germline V lookup: CDR1 MNHEY, CDR2 SMNVEV (reference sequence). The CDR3 is 17 amino acids. V was pared by 6 bases and J by 5 bases, with 9 bases of the junction left unmatched. The CDR3 sequence: CASSPAGLAGGDNEQFF. DNA of the CDR3: TGTGCCAGCAGCCCTGCCGGACTAGCGGGGGGAGACAATGAGCAGTTCTTC.

The rearrangement uses TRBV4-1 and TRBJ2-7; 12 bases are shared with TRBD1. The CDR3 runs to 15 residues. V gave up 3 bases and J gave up 7 bases; unmatched junction bases: 7. Germline loops: CDR1 MGHRA, CDR2 YSYEKL. The CDR3 region is CASSHLGQGAREQYF. CDR3 bases: TGCGCCAGCAGCCACCTGGGACAGGGGGCGCGGGAGCAGTACTTC.

V usage is TRBV7-9 and J usage is TRBJ2-5, with D maybe TRBD2 (5 bases). The CDR3 is 13 amino acids. Trimming removed 5 bases from V and 5 bases from J, with 12 bases in between. The germline gives CDR1 SEHNR, CDR2 FQNEAQ (reference sequence). The CDR3 nucleotides are TGTGCCAGCAGCCAAGGAGGTTGGGAGACCCAGTACTTC. Translated: CASSQGGWETQYF.

The chain combines TRBV2 with TRBJ2-7; possible D gene TRBD1, 6 bases. Trimming left V 5 bases short and J 2 bases short, with 16 bases between. Germline V gene lookup returns CDR1 SNHLY and CDR2 FYNNEI. This CDR3 spans 15 amino acids. DNA of the CDR3: TGTGCCAGCAGTATGGACAGCCCGGCAGCCTACGAGCAGTACTTC. It translates to CASSMDSPAAYEQYF.

The rearrangement joins TRBV25-1 to TRBJ2-7; 14 bases map to TRBD2. The CDR3 is 14 residues long. CDR1 and CDR2 (germline): MGHDK, SYGVNS. With V trimmed by 6 bases and J by 2 bases, 0 bases remained unmatched. CDR3 in DNA: TGTGCCAGCAGGACTAGCGGGGGGGCCTACGAGCAGTACTTC. Protein: CASRTSGGAYEQYF.

This chain joins TRBV5-1 and TRBJ2-3; 9 positions agree with TRBD1. The CDR3 is made up of 14 amino acids. Germline CDR1 and CDR2: SGHRS and YFSETQ. V shed 8 bases and J 5 bases; nucleotides not matched to a gene: 9. The DNA for the CDR3 is TGCGCCAGTAACTACAGGGGGCGTCAAGATACGCAGTATTTT. Its protein product is CASNYRGRQDTQYF. The whole variable domain, remainder taken from reference TRBV5-1 and TRBJ2-3, is KAGVTQTPRYLIKTRGQQVTLSCSPISGHRSVSWYQQTPGQGLQFLFEYFSETQRNKGNFPGRFSGRQFSNSRSEMNVSTLELGDSALYLCASNYRGRQDTQYFGPGTRLTVL.

The chain combines TRBV3-1 (or the pseudogene TRBV3-2) with TRBJ1-1; TRBD1 aligns across 9 bases. From germline, CDR1 is LGHDT and CDR2 YNNKEL (reference sequence). This CDR3 is 12 amino acids long. The ends lost 2 bases at V and 12 bases at J; junction bases unmatched: 4. CDR3 nucleotides: TGTGCCAGCAGCCAACTGGACAGGGGTTCTTTCTTT. It encodes CASSQLDRGSFF.

V usage is TRBV5-1 and J usage is TRBJ1-4; TRBD1 is a possible D gene (6 bases). The germline V and J ends were trimmed by 0 bases and 8 bases, with 17 bases remaining between them. Germline CDR1 reads SGHRS; CDR2 reads YFSETQ. There are 16 residues in the CDR3. CDR3 nucleotide sequence: TGCGCCAGCAGCTTGGGCTCCACAGGGTTCAGAGAAAAACTGTTTTTT. It translates to CASSLGSTGFREKLFF.

The V gene is TRBV27, the J gene TRBJ2-1; TRBD2 is a possible D gene (5 bases). Germline CDR1 reads MNHEY; CDR2 reads SMNVEV (reference sequence). Trimming removed 2 bases at V and 4 bases at J, with 9 bases between. The CDR3 runs to 14 residues. CDR3 amino acids: CASSLRRTYNEQFF. CDR3 coding DNA: TGTGCCAGCAGTTTACGCCGGACTTACAATGAGCAGTTCTTC.

The CDR3, as DNA: TGTGCCAGTAGCACCACTGTACCCTACAATGAGCAGTTCTTC. The encoded protein is CASSTTVPYNEQFF. V gene TRBV19 combines with J gene TRBJ2-1; no reliable D call. From germline, CDR1 is LNHDA and CDR2 SQIVND (reference sequence). The CDR3 consists of 14 residues. V dropped 6 bases and J dropped 2 bases, with 11 bases sitting between them.

The gene calls are TRBV15 and TRBJ2-2; possibly TRBD2 for D (5 bases). The CDR3 loop spans 18 amino acids. In germline, CDR1 is LNHNV, CDR2 YYDKDF (reference sequence). The V end lost 0 bases, the J end lost 0 bases, and 14 bases lay between the germline ends. The CDR3 DNA sequence: TGTGCCACCAGCAGAGATGTGGAGGCCCTAACGAACACCGGGGAGCTGTTTTTT. This sequence encodes CATSRDVEALTNTGELFF.

This chain joins TRBV2 and TRBJ1-4; 7 nucleotides line up with TRBD1. The V gene end was trimmed by 10 bases and the J gene end by 8 bases; junction bases not matched to a gene: 10. The CDR3 spans 13 residues. CDR1 SNHLY and CDR2 FYNNEI come from the germline V gene. The CDR3 nucleotides read TGTGCCATGACTCACAGGGGTGTAGAAAAACTGTTTTTT. Amino acid sequence: CAMTHRGVEKLFF.

The chain uses TRBV13 and TRBJ1-2; 7 nucleotides align to TRBD1. The CDR3 is made up of 17 amino acids. CDR1 is PRHDT and CDR2 is FYEKMQ in the germline V gene (reference sequence). V dropped 0 bases and J dropped 0; count of bases not matched to a gene: 7. CDR3 region: CASSLGGQLPSNYGYTF. The CDR3 nucleotides are TGTGCCAGCAGCTTAGGGGGACAGTTGCCCTCTAACTATGGCTACACCTTC.

This clone has more than one count but fewer than ten. This rearrangement joins TRBV5-1 to TRBJ2-7, with no clear D. Per germline, CDR1 SGHRS and CDR2 YFSETQ. The CDR3 is 12 residues long. V gave up 4 bases and J gave up 5 bases, with 10 bases separating them. This chain's CDR3 is CASSPSVHEQYF. DNA of the CDR3: TGCGCCAGCAGCCCCTCGGTGCACGAGCAGTACTTC. The full variable domain, completed using reference TRBV5-1 and TRBJ2-7, is KAGVTQTPRYLIKTRGQQVTLSCSPISGHRSVSWYQQTPGQGLQFLFEYFSETQRNKGNFPGRFSGRQFSNSRSEMNVSTLELGDSALYLCASSPSVHEQYFGPGTRLTVT.

J is TRBJ1-2 and V is TRBV24-1, with unresolved D. Trimming took off 3 bases at V and 7 bases at J, with 11 bases between the two ends. Germline CDR1 and CDR2: KGHDR and SFDVKD. This CDR3 has 13 residues. CDR3 sequence reads: CATSDPRLSGYTF. CDR3 nucleotide sequence: TGTGCCACCAGTGATCCCAGGCTGAGTGGCTACACCTTC.

The J gene is TRBJ1-2, the V gene TRBV5-4; TRBD1 might be the D (6 bases). Trimming cost V 4 bases and J 4 bases, with 14 bases left between them. The germline V gene has CDR1 SGHNT and CDR2 YYREEE (reference sequence). The CDR3 is made up of 14 amino acids. CDR3 nucleotides: TGTGCCAGCAGCCCCGCACAGGGACCCTATGGCTACACCTTC. Translating gives CASSPAQGPYGYTF.